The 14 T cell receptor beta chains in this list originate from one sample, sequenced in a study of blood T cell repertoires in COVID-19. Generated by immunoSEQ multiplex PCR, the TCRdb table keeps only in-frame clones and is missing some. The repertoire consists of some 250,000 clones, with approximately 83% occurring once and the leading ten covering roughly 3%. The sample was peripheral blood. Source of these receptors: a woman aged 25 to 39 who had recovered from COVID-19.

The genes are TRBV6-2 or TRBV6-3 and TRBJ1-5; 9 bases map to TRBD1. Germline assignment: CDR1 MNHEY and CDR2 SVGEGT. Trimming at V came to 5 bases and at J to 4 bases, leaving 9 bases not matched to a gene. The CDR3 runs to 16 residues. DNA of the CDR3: TGTGCCAGCAGTCCCGGGACAGGGTTCCTTAATCAGCCCCAGCATTTT. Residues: CASSPGTGFLNQPQHF.

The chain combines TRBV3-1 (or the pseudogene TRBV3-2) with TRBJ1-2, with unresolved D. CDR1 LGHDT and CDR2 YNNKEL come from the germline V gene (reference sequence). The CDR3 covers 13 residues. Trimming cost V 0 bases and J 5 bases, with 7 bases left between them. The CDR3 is CASSQEQNYGYTF. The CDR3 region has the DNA TGTGCCAGCAGCCAAGAACAAAATTATGGCTACACCTTC.

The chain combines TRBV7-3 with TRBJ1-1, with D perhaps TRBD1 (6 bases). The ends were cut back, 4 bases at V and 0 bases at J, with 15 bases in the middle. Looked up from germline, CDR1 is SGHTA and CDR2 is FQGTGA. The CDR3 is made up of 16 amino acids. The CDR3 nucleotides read TGTGCCAGCAGCTCAAGGACAGTAGTAATGAACACTGAAGCTTTCTTT. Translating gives CASSSRTVVMNTEAFF. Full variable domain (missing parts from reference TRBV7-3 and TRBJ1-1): GAGVSQTPSNKVTEKGKYVELRCDPISGHTALYWYRQSLGQGPEFLIYFQGTGAADDSGLPNDRFFAVRPEGSVSTLKIQRTERGDSAVYLCASSSRTVVMNTEAFFGQGTRLTVV.

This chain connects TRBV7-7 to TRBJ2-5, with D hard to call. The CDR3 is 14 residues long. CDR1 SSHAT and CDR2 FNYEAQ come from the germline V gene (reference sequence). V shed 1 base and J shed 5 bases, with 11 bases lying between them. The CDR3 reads CASSLGPRWETQYF. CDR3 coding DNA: TGTGCCAGCAGCTTAGGTCCCCGGTGGGAGACCCAGTACTTC.

For the CDR3, the DNA is TGTGCCAGCAGCTCCTTCCGCGGGGTTGAGGCAGATACGCAGTATTTT. This gives the protein CASSSFRGVEADTQYF. This chain connects TRBV7-6 to TRBJ2-3; maybe TRBD2 (6 bases). Trimming left V 4 bases short and J 4 bases short, with 18 bases between. CDR1 SGHVS and CDR2 FNYEAQ come from the germline V gene. The CDR3 is 16 residues long.

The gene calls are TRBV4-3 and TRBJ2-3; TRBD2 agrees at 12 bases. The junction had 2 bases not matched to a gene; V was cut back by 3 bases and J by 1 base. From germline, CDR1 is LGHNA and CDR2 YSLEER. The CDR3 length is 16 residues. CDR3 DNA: TGCGCCAGCAGCCACCGACTAGCGGGGGGCACAGATACGCAGTATTTT. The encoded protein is CASSHRLAGGTDTQYF.

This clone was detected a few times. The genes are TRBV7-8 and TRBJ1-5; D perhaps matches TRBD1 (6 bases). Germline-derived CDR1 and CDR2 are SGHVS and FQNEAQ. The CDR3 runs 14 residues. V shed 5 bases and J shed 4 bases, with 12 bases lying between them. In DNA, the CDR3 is TGTGCCAGCAGCCACAGGGAGGGGAATCAGCCCCAGCATTTT. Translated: CASSHREGNQPQHF.

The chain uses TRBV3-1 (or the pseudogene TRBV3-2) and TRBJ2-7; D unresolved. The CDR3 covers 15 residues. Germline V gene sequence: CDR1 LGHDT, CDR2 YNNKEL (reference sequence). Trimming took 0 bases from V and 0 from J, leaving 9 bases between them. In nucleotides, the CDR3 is TGTGCCAGCAGCCAAGATATCGCGTCCTCCTACGAGCAGTACTTC. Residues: CASSQDIASSYEQYF.

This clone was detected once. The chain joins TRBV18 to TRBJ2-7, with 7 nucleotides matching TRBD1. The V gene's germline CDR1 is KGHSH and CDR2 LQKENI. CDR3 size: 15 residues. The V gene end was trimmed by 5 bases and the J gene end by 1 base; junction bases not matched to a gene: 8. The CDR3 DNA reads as TGTGCCAGCTCATCTATGACAGGGATTTCCTACGAGCAGTACTTC. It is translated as CASSSMTGISYEQYF.

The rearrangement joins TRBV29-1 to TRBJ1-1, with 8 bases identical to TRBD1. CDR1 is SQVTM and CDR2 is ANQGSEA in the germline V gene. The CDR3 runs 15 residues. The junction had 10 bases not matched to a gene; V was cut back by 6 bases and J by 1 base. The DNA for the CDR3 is TGCAGCGTCGATGGTGCCGGGACAGGGAACACTGAAGCTTTCTTT. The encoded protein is CSVDGAGTGNTEAFF.

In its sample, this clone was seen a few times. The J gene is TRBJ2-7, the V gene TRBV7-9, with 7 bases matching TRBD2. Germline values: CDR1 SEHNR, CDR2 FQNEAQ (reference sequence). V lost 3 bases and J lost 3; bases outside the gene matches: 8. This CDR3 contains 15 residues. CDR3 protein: CASSLGGGGGYEQYF. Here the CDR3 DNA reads TGTGCCAGCAGCTTGGGCGGCGGCGGGGGCTACGAGCAGTACTTC.

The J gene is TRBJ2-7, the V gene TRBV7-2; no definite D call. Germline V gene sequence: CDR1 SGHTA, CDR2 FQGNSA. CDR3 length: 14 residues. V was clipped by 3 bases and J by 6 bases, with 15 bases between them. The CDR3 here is CASSFSPLSGEQYF. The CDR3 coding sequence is TGTGCCAGCAGCTTTAGCCCCCTAAGTGGCGAGCAGTACTTC.

The CDR3 DNA reads as TGTGCCAGCAGAGTAGCGGGGGGGGCGGATACGCAGTATTTT. This encodes CASRVAGGADTQYF. The rearrangement uses TRBV11-2 and TRBJ2-3; 11 bases fit TRBD2. V shed 6 bases and J 6 bases; nucleotides not matched to a gene: 5. Germline CDR1 reads SGHAT; CDR2 reads FQNNGV. The CDR3 totals 14 residues.

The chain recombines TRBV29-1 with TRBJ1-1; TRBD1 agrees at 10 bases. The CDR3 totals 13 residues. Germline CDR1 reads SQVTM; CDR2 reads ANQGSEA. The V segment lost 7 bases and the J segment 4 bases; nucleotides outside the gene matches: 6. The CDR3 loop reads CSGGQGGSTEAFF. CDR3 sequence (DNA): TGCAGCGGTGGACAGGGGGGTAGCACTGAAGCTTTCTTT.